This entry describes one T cell receptor (beta chain). Germline assignment: CDR1 SNHLY and CDR2 FYNNEI. This CDR3 has 13 amino acids. The germline V and J ends were trimmed by 8 bases and 6 bases, with 13 bases remaining between them. The entry originates in a study of cytomegalovirus exposure and HLA in healthy donors. PCR amplification relied on 60 Vbeta primers (plus 13 Jbeta primers). This table comes from immunoSEQ multiplex PCR, and its TCRdb copy is limited to in-frame clones, with some not included. The table lists around 200,000 clones. Sequenced sample: PBMCs. The rearrangement links TRBV2 to TRBJ2-2; D perhaps matches TRBD1 (6 bases). The source of this sequence is a young woman in good health and CMV-seropositive. CDR3 in DNA: TGTGCCAGCGGGGGCCCGTACCCCGGGGAGCTGTTTTTT. The encoded protein is CASGGPYPGELFF.